This record concerns one TCR beta chain sequence. What it recognizes is unknown. TCRdb used MiXCR to reprocess the 5' RACE reads, holding one entry per CDR3 protein. The sample carries under 100,000 distinct CDR3 sequences, under 6.5% recorded once. This sample was included in a study of T cells after yellow fever vaccination. Study background: Those fractions that held only low numbers of cells were prepared using the SMART-Seq v4 Ultra Low Input RNA kit. Study-level points and caveats: Post-booster repertoires again held most primary-vaccination clones (around 95% CD4, around 90% CD8). Weaker overall, the secondary response nonetheless peaked faster (day 5 versus 15).

Germline loops: CDR1 LGHNA, CDR2 YSLEER. Between the trimmed V and J ends, which lost 1 base and 6 bases, there was a span of 12 bases. The CDR3 consists of 14 residues. This material consisted of CD8+ T cells sorted from PBMCs, taken 10 days after the yellow fever booster vaccination. The sequence was collected from a man younger than 35 who received the YFV17D yellow fever vaccine. The chain is built from TRBV4-3 and TRBJ1-1; D gene unclear. The CDR3 spells CASSQVGLFPEAFF. The CDR3 region has the DNA TGCGCCAGCAGCCAAGTTGGTTTGTTCCCTGAAGCTTTCTTT.